These T cell receptor beta chains were read from a single sample in a study of PD-1 blockade in classical Hodgkin lymphoma. Sequencing used immunoSEQ multiplex PCR; TCRdb keeps in-frame clones, though not all of them. The table records approximately 17,000 clones, around two thirds of them present only once. This specimen was peripheral blood mononuclear cells (PBMCs), taken before the fourth cycle of nivolumab. These receptors originate from a human donor with classical Hodgkin lymphoma. CDR3s include the opening cysteine and the closing phenylalanine or tryptophan. The order of the fields is J gene, V gene, D gene, clone size, CDR3 DNA, CDR3 protein. The D gene is left open where the match is weak. Clone size is not always given. Where it is, it says once, few, many or a class for expanded clones.

TRBJ1-1	TRBV5-1	TRBD1	.	TGCGCCAGCAGCCCAGGGACAGGGAACACTGAAGCTTTCTTT	CASSPGTGNTEAFF
TRBJ1-2	TRBV27	TRBD1	few	TGTGCCAGCAGTTTAATCCTCGGACAGGGGGTATTTGGCTACACCTTC	CASSLILGQGVFGYTF
TRBJ1-2	TRBV2	.	.	TGTGCCAGCAGTGTCCAGGGAAATGGCTACACCTTC	CASSVQGNGYTF
TRBJ1-5	TRBV2	.	.	TGTGCCAGCAGTGCGTTTTCAGCCGACCAGCCCCAGCATTTT	CASSAFSADQPQHF
TRBJ2-1	TRBV2	TRBD1	.	TGTGCCAGCAGTGACTTTGGGGGACAGGCCAGTCAGAGGCAGTTCTTC	CASSDFGGQASQRQFF
TRBJ2-4	TRBV20-1	.	medium-sized	TGCAGTGTGGCTCGGCGAAACATTCAGTACTTC	CSVARRNIQYF
TRBJ2-5	TRBV18	.	.	TGTGCCAGCTCACCAGCAGGCCAAGAGACCCAGTACTTC	CASSPAGQETQYF
TRBJ2-7	TRBV21-1	.	.	TGTGCCAGCAGCGGAAGCGGGGAGGTTTACGAGCAGTACTTC	CASSGSGEVYEQYF
TRBJ2-2	TRBV5-5	.	large	TGTGCCAGCAGCTTGGTACACGCCGACACCGGGGAGCTGTTTTTT	CASSLVHADTGELFF
TRBJ1-6	TRBV7-8	.	few	TGTGCCAGCAGCTTAACACAGGGAAATTCACCCCTCCACTTT	CASSLTQGNSPLHF
TRBJ2-5	TRBV18	TRBD1	few	TGTGCCAGCTCACCCCCGGGACAGGGAGGAGAGACCCAGTACTTC	CASSPPGQGGETQYF
TRBJ2-5	TRBV30	.	.	TGTGCCTGGAGTGTCCAAGGGACCCAGTACTTC	CAWSVQGTQYF
TRBJ2-5	TRBV28	.	.	TGTGCCAGCAGTGAGCTTGACGGGTGGGAGACCCAGTACTTC	CASSELDGWETQYF
TRBJ1-3	TRBV30	.	.	TGTGCCTGGAGCAGGGGTGGGTCTGGAAACACCATATATTTT	CAWSRGGSGNTIYF
TRBJ2-5	TRBV7-8	TRBD2	.	TGTGCCAGCAGCTTACCCCCGGGACTAGCGGGAGTGGGGCAAGAGACCCAGTACTTC	CASSLPPGLAGVGQETQYF
TRBJ2-5	TRBV7-6	.	once	TGTGCCAGCAGCTTATGGCAGGGGGGAGAGACCCAGTACTTC	CASSLWQGGETQYF
TRBJ1-1	TRBV18	TRBD1	.	TGTGCCAGCTCACCGCGGACAGGCCTCAACACTGAAGCTTTCTTT	CASSPRTGLNTEAFF
TRBJ2-3	TRBV10-3	TRBD2	few	TGTGCCATCAGTGACCCTAGCGGGACGAGGGATACGCAGTATTTT	CAISDPSGTRDTQYF
TRBJ2-3	TRBV7-9	.	.	TGTGCCAGCAGCCCACCGCGGGTGGGTCTTGGCACAGATACGCAGTATTTT	CASSPPRVGLGTDTQYF
TRBJ2-5	TRBV6-1	.	few	TGTGCCAGCAGGCCTCAAGGAAGGGTAGAAGAGACCCAGTACTTC	CASRPQGRVEETQYF
TRBJ2-7	TRBV2	TRBD1	.	TGTGCCAGCAGAGAGACAGGGGACACCTACGAGCAGTACTTC	CASRETGDTYEQYF
TRBJ2-7	TRBV27	TRBD1	.	TGTGCCAGCAGTTTGATGCAGGGGGCCTACGAGCAGTACTTC	CASSLMQGAYEQYF
TRBJ2-6	TRBV29-1	.	once	TGCAGCGTTGAAGGGGGGGACAGACGCTCTGGGGCCAACGTCCTGACTTTC	CSVEGGDRRSGANVLTF
TRBJ1-5	TRBV2	.	few	TGTGCCAGCAGGGAAGAGTATAGCAATCAGCCCCAGCATTTT	CASREEYSNQPQHF
TRBJ2-7	TRBV5-1	.	.	TGCGCCAGCAGCCAGTGGGGGGACTACGAGCAGTACTTC	CASSQWGDYEQYF
TRBJ2-1	TRBV27	TRBD1	.	TGTGCCAGCAGCCAAGGGGGCGCCCCTACAAATGAGCAGTTCTTC	CASSQGGAPTNEQFF
TRBJ2-5	TRBV5-1	TRBD2	.	TGCGCCAGCAGCTTGTTGCCTAGCGGGGGGCCAATCCAAGAGACCCAGTACTTC	CASSLLPSGGPIQETQYF
TRBJ2-7	TRBV14	TRBD1	few	TGTGCCAGCAGCCGCCTGACCCGGGACAGATATTACAATTCCTCCTACGAGCAGTACTTC	CASSRLTRDRYYNSSYEQYF
TRBJ2-5	TRBV28	.	.	TGTGCCAGCAGTTTTCGGGGCAGGTCCATTGGGTACTTC	CASSFRGRSIGYF
TRBJ2-7	TRBV27	.	few	TGTGCCAGCAGTCCCGACTACGAGCAGTACTTC	CASSPDYEQYF
TRBJ2-7	TRBV2	.	medium-sized	TGTGCCAGCAGTGAATTCTTTGTAGGGGCCGAGCAGTACTTC	CASSEFFVGAEQYF
TRBJ1-1	TRBV27	.	.	TGTGCCAGCAGTTTATGGGGCTTGGGGGCGAACACTGAAGCTTTCTTT	CASSLWGLGANTEAFF
TRBJ2-6	TRBV4-1	TRBD2	.	TGCGCCAGCAGCCCCCGGGGGGACTACTCTGGGGCCAACGTCCTGACTTTC	CASSPRGDYSGANVLTF
TRBJ2-1	TRBV11-2	.	.	TGTGCCATTTTGACCGGTGCGGGTGCTTCGACCAATGAGCAGTTCTTC	CAILTGAGASTNEQFF
TRBJ2-7	TRBV29-1	TRBD1	.	TGCAGCGGGGACAGGGGGTTAAACGGCTCCTACGAGCAGTACTTC	CSGDRGLNGSYEQYF
TRBJ1-1	TRBV7-9	.	few	TGTGCCAGCAGCCCCTTGGTGGAGCCGTTGAACACTGAAGCTTTCTTT	CASSPLVEPLNTEAFF
TRBJ1-4	TRBV7-6	TRBD1	large	TGTGCCAGCAGCTTAGCTCCCGGGACAGCGTCCCTGAATGAAAAACTGTTTTTT	CASSLAPGTASLNEKLFF
TRBJ2-5	TRBV5-4	TRBD2	.	TGTGCCAGCAGCTTGGGGGGGACTAGCGGCCAAGAGACCCAGTACTTC	CASSLGGTSGQETQYF